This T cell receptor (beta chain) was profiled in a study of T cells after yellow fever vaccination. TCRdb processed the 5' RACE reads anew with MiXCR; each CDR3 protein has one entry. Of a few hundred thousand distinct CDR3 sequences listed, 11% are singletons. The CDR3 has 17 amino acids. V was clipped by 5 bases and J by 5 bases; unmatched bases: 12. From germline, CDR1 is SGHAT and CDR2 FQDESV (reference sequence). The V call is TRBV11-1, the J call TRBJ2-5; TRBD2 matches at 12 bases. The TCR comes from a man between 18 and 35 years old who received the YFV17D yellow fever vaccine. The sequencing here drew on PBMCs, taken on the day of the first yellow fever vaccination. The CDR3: CASSPWAGTSGFETQYF. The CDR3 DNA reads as TGTGCCAGCAGCCCCTGGGCTGGGACTAGCGGGTTTGAGACCCAGTACTTC.